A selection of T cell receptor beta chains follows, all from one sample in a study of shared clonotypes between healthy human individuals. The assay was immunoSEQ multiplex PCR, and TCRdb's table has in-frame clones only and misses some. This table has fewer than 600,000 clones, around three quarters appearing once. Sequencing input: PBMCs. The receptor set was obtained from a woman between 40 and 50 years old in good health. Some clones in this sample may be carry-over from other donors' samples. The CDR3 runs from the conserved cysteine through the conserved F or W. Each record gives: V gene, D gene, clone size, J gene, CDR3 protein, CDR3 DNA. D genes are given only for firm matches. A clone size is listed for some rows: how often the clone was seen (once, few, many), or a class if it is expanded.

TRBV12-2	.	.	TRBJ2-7	CASRLDRSVGQGEAAYEQYF	TGTGCAAGTCGCTTAGATAGGTCGGTAGGACAGGGGGAGGCGGCGTACGAGCAGTACTTC
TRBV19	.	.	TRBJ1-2	CASSIRTSGYTF	TGTGCCAGTAGTATTAGGACATCTGGCTACACCTTC
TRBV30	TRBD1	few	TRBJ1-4	CAWSKTGGNEKLFF	TGTGCCTGGAGTAAGACAGGGGGCAATGAAAAACTGTTTTTT
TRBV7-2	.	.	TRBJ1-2	CASSLGGYGYTF	TGTGCCAGCAGCTTAGGGGGTTATGGCTACACCTTC
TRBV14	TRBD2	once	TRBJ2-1	CASSLSGRYNEQFF	TGTGCCAGCAGCCTTAGCGGGAGGTACAATGAGCAGTTCTTC
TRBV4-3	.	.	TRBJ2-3	CASSQQGRPTTDTQYF	TGCGCCAGCAGCCAACAGGGGCGACCTACGACAGATACGCAGTATTTT
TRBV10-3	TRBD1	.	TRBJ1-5	CAICRDSDQPQHF	TGTGCCATCTGCCGGGACAGCGATCAGCCCCAGCATTTT
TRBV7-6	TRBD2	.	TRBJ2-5	CASSLEKTGGWGETQYF	TGTGCCAGCAGCTTAGAAAAGACGGGAGGGTGGGGAGAGACCCAGTACTTC
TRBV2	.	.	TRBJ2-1	CASSYTGYEQFF	TGTGCCAGCAGTTATACAGGGTATGAGCAGTTCTTC
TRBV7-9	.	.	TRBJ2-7	CASSPEGTMYEQYF	TGTGCCAGCAGCCCCGAGGGGACAATGTACGAGCAGTACTTC
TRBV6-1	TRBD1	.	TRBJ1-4	CASSEGPGQYNEKLFF	TGTGCCAGCAGTGAAGGTCCGGGACAGTATAATGAAAAACTGTTTTTT
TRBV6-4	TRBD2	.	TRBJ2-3	CASSDIAGDGTDTQYF	TGTGCCAGCAGTGACATAGCGGGAGATGGCACAGATACGCAGTATTTT
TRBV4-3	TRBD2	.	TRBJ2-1	CASSQDGTSGDNEQFF	TGCGCCAGCAGCCAAGACGGGACTAGCGGAGACAATGAGCAGTTCTTC
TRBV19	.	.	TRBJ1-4	CASSIWGEKLFF	TGTGCCAGTAGTATTTGGGGAGAAAAACTGTTTTTT
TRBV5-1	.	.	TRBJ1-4	CASSFGQSPNEKLFF	TGCGCCAGCAGCTTCGGACAGTCACCTAATGAAAAACTGTTTTTT
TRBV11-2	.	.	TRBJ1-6	CASSFIRERYSPLHF	TGTGCCAGCAGCTTCATCCGGGAGCGTTATTCACCCCTCCACTTT
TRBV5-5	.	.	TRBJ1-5	CASSLRGDASNQPQHF	TGTGCCAGCAGCTTAAGGGGGGACGCTAGCAATCAGCCCCAGCATTTT
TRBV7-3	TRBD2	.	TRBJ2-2	CASSLISLAGGLPIDTGELFF	TGTGCCAGCAGCTTAATAAGTTTAGCGGGAGGGCTACCGATCGACACCGGGGAGCTGTTTTTT
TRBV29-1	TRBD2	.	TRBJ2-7	CSVDSGTSAVYEQYF	TGCAGCGTTGACAGCGGGACTAGCGCAGTCTACGAGCAGTACTTC
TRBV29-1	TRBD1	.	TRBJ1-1	CSVEVLGQKNTEAFF	TGCAGCGTTGAAGTGTTGGGACAGAAGAACACTGAAGCTTTCTTT
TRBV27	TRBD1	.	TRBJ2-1	CASSLSPQGALRNEQFF	TGTGCCAGCAGTTTATCCCCACAGGGGGCGCTACGCAATGAGCAGTTCTTC
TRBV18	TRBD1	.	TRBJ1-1	CASSPRQGGSSSEAFF	TGTGCCAGCTCACCGCGACAGGGGGGAAGCTCCTCTGAAGCTTTCTTT
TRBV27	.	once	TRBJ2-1	CASSLSGVASYNEQFF	TGTGCCAGCAGTTTATCCGGAGTAGCTTCCTACAATGAGCAGTTCTTC
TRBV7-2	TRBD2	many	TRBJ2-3	CASSLVLAGGHFGTDTQYF	TGTGCCAGCAGCTTAGTCCTAGCGGGAGGGCATTTTGGCACAGATACGCAGTATTTT
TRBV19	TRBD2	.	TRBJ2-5	CASSTRTSGEETQYF	TGTGCCAGTAGTACGCGGACTAGCGGAGAGGAGACCCAGTACTTC
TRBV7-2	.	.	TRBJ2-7	CASSSAGGSYEQYF	TGTGCCAGCAGCTCAGCTGGGGGCTCCTACGAGCAGTACTTC
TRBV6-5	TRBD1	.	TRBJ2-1	CASSYRTGLENEQFF	TGTGCCAGCAGTTATAGGACAGGGTTGGAGAATGAGCAGTTCTTC
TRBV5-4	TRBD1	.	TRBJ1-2	CASSFGQGPGYGYTF	TGTGCCAGCAGCTTCGGACAGGGCCCTGGGTATGGCTACACCTTC
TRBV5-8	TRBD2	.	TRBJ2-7	CASSRGLALDEQYF	TGTGCCAGCAGCCGTGGACTAGCATTGGACGAGCAGTACTTC
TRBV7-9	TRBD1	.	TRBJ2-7	CASSSGQVDSYEQYF	TGTGCCAGCAGCTCAGGACAGGTCGACTCCTACGAGCAGTACTTC
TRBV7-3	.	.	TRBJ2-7	CASSLGAGPTNEQYF	TGTGCCAGCAGCTTAGGTGCGGGACCGACTAACGAGCAGTACTTC
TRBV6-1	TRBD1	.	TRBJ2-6	CASSAPRGRGANVLTF	TGTGCCAGCAGTGCTCCCAGGGGGCGGGGGGCCAACGTCCTGACTTTC
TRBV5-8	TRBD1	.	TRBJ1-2	CASSLGRQGGLAYGYTF	TGTGCCAGCAGCTTGGGGAGACAGGGAGGGCTTGCCTATGGCTACACCTTC
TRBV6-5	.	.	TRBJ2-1	CASSRAIGRNEQFF	TGTGCCAGCAGTCGGGCTATCGGTCGGAATGAGCAGTTCTTC
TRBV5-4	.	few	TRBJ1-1	CASSQESGPLAKAFF	TGTGCCAGCAGCCAGGAGAGCGGGCCCCTTGCAAAAGCTTTCTTT
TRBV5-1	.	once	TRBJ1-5	CASSLGDTYSNQPQHF	TGCGCCAGCAGCTTGGGGGACACATATAGCAATCAGCCCCAGCATTTT
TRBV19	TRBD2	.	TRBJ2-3	CASRGSAGAGDTQYF	TGTGCCAGTAGAGGATCAGCGGGAGCGGGGGATACGCAGTATTTT
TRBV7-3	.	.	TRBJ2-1	CASSLLGTEQFF	TGTGCCAGCAGCTTACTCGGAACAGAGCAGTTCTTC
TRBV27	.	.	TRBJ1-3	CASSPWGLGTSSGNTIYF	TGTGCCAGCAGCCCGTGGGGTTTAGGTACCTCCTCTGGAAACACCATATATTTT
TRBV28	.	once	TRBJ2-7	CASSSPWRGNYEQYF	TGTGCCAGCAGTTCCCCTTGGCGCGGCAACTACGAGCAGTACTTC
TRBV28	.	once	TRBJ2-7	CASSTPPYEQYF	TGTGCCAGCTCGACACCCCCCTACGAGCAGTACTTC
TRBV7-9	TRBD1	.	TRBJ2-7	CASSSDRIVYEQYF	TGTGCCAGCAGTTCGGACAGGATCGTTTACGAGCAGTACTTC
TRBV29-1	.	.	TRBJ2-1	CSVEGTGLGNEQFF	TGCAGCGTTGAGGGAACAGGGCTCGGGAATGAGCAGTTCTTC
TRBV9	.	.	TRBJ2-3	CASSVGTADTDTQYF	TGTGCCAGCAGCGTAGGAACAGCCGACACAGATACGCAGTATTTT
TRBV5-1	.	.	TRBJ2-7	CASSLPYEQYF	TGCGCCAGCAGCCTTCCCTACGAGCAGTACTTC
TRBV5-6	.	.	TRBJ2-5	CASSLRFGTGETQYF	TGTGCCAGCAGCTTGAGATTTGGGACGGGGGAGACCCAGTACTTC
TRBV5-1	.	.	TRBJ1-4	CASSLGSGSYPTNEKLFF	TGCGCCAGCAGCTTGGGTTCCGGGAGTTACCCAACTAATGAAAAACTGTTTTTT
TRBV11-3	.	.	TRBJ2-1	CASSPQGGEQFF	TGTGCCAGCAGTCCACAGGGCGGTGAGCAGTTCTTC
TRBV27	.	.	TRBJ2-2	CASSSSFNTGELFF	TGTGCCAGCAGTAGCTCTTTTAACACCGGGGAACTGTTTTTT
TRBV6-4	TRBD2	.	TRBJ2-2	CASSVLAGDTGELFF	TGTGCCAGCAGTGTTCTAGCGGGAGACACCGGGGAGCTGTTTTTT
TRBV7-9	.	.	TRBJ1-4	CASSLAGATNEKLFF	TGTGCCAGCAGCTTAGCGGGTGCAACTAATGAAAAACTGTTTTTT
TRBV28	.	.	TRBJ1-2	CASSLNRRGYTF	TGTGCCAGCAGTTTGAACAGGAGGGGCTACACCTTC
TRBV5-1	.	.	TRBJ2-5	CASSLVQEETQYF	TGCGCCAGCAGCTTGGTTCAGGAAGAGACCCAGTACTTC
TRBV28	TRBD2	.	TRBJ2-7	CASSTTSGAYEQYF	TGTGCCAGCAGCACAACTAGCGGGGCCTACGAGCAGTACTTC
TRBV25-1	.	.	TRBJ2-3	CASSPETGTGPSDTQYF	TGTGCCAGCAGCCCAGAGACAGGTACCGGTCCTTCAGATACGCAGTATTTT
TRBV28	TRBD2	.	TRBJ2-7	CASQRGTRDEQYF	TGTGCCAGCCAAAGGGGGACTAGAGACGAGCAGTACTTC
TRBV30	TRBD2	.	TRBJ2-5	CAWRELAGGRETQYF	TGTGCCTGGAGAGAGTTAGCGGGAGGGCGGGAGACCCAGTACTTC
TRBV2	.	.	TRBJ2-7	CASSEATAGNYYEQYF	TGTGCCAGCAGTGAAGCGACGGCGGGAAACTACTACGAGCAGTACTTC
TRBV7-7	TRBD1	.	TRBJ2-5	CASSQDRQETQYF	TGTGCCAGCAGCCAGGACAGGCAAGAGACCCAGTACTTC